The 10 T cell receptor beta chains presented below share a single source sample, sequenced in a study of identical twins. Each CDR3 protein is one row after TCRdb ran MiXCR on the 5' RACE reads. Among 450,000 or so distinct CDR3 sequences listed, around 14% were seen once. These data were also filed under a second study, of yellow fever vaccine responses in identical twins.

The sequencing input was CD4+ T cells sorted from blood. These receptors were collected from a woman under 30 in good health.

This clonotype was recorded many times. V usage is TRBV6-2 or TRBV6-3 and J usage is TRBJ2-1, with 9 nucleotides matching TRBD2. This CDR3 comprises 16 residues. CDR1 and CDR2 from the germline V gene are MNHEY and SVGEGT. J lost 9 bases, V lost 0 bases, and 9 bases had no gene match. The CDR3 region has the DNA TGTGCCAGCAGTTACTCTTCTCGCGGGGGGGCAGGTGAGCAGTTCTTC. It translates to CASSYSSRGGAGEQFF.

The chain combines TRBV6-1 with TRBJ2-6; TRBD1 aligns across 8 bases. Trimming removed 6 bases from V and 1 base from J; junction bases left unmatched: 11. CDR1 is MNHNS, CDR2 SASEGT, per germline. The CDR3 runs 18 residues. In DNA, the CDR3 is TGTGCCAGCAGCCGGGGGACAGGCCTATCATCTGGGGCCAACGTCCTGACTTTC. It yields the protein CASSRGTGLSSGANVLTF.

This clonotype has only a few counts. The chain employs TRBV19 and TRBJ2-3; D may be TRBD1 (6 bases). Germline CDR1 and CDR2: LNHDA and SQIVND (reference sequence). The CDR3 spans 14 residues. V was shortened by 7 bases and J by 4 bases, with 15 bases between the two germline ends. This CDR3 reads CASNRAPLSDTQYF. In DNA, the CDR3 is TGTGCCAGTAACAGGGCACCCCTGTCAGATACGCAGTATTTT.

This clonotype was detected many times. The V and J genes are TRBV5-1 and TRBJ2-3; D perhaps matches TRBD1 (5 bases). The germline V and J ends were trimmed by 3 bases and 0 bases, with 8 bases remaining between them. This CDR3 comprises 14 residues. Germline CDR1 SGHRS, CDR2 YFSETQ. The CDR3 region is CASSSTASTDTQYF. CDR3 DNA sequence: TGCGCCAGCAGCTCGACAGCTAGCACAGATACGCAGTATTTT.

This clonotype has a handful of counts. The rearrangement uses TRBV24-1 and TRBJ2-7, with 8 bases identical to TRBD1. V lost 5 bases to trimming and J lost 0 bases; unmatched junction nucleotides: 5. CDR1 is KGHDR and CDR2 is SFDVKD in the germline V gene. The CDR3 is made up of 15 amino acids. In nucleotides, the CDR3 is TGTGCCACCAGTGGGGCCACAGGGGGCTCCTACGAGCAGTACTTC. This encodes CATSGATGGSYEQYF.

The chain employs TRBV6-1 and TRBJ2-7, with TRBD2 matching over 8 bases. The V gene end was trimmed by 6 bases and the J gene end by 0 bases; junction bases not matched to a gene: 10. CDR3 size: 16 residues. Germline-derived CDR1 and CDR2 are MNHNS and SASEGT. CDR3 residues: CASRGLGGGSSYEQYF. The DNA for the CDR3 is TGTGCCAGCAGGGGTCTCGGGGGGGGAAGCTCCTACGAGCAGTACTTC.

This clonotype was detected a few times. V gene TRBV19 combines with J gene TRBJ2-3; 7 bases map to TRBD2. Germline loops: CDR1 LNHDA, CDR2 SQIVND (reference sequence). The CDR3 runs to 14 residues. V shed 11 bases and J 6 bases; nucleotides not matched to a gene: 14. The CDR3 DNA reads TGTGCCTCTGCGACTAGCCCCGTCCTTGATACGCAGTATTTT. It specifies CASATSPVLDTQYF.

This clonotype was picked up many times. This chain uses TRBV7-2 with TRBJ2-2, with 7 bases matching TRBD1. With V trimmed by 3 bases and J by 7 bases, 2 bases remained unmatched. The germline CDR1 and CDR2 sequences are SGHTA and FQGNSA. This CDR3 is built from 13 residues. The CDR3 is CASSFRGNGELFF. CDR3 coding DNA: TGTGCCAGCAGCTTCAGGGGGAACGGGGAGCTGTTTTTT.

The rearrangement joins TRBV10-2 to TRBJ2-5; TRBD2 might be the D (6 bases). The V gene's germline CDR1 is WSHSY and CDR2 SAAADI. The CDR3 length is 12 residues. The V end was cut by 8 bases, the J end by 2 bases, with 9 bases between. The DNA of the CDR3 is TGCGCCAGCGGACTATTACAAGAGACCCAGTACTTC. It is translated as CASGLLQETQYF.

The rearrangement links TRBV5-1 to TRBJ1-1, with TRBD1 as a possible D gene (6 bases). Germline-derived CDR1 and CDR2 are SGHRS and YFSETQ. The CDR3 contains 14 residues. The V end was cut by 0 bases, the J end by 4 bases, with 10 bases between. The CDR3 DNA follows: TGCGCCAGCAGCTTGGAAGGAGGGGGCACTGAAGCTTTCTTT. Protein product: CASSLEGGGTEAFF.